These 23 T cell receptor beta chains were sequenced from one sample in a study of blood T cell repertoires in COVID-19. Method: immunoSEQ multiplex PCR; TCRdb's copy keeps in-frame clones and lacks some. Altogether 260,000 or so clones are present, over 75% being singletons, with the ten largest covering 9.4%. Material: peripheral blood. The receptors shown here come from a man aged 18 to 30 with active or convalescent COVID-19.

With regard to this clone: The sample contains more than one DNA sequence encoding this CDR3. The chain couples TRBV5-4 to TRBJ2-7; 14 bases align to TRBD2. Trimming removed 3 bases from V and 3 bases from J; junction bases left unmatched: 2. Germline-derived CDR1 and CDR2 are SGHNT and YYREEE (reference sequence). The CDR3 loop spans 15 amino acids. The CDR3 here is CASSSGTSGGYEQYF. In DNA, the CDR3 is TGTGCCAGCAGCTCAGGGACTAGCGGGGGCTACGAGCAGTACTTC.

This chain links TRBV5-4 with TRBJ1-2; D uncertain. CDR3 length: 13 residues. Trimming removed 4 bases from V and 5 bases from J, with 12 bases in between. Germline V CDR1 and CDR2: SGHNT, YYREEE (reference sequence). The CDR3 sequence is CASSKDPGYGYTF. The CDR3, as DNA: TGTGCCAGCAGCAAAGATCCGGGTTATGGCTACACCTTC.

This clone was seen only a few times. The V call is TRBV7-6, the J call TRBJ2-3, with TRBD2 identical over 7 bases. The CDR3 is 17 amino acids. CDR1 and CDR2 (germline): SGHVS, FNYEAQ. Losses at the gene ends were 5 bases for V and 0 bases for J; bases not matched to a gene: 11. DNA for the CDR3: TGTGCCAGCAGCCCCTCATTGAGCGGGGCTAGCACAGATACGCAGTATTTT. This encodes CASSPSLSGASTDTQYF.

The chain couples TRBV5-6 to TRBJ2-1; D remains unclear. The germline V gene has CDR1 SGHDT and CDR2 YYEEEE. The CDR3 runs to 13 residues. V lost 2 bases and J lost 5, with 8 bases in between. The DNA of the CDR3 is TGTGCCAGCAGCTTTGCCTCAGACAATGAGCAGTTCTTC. Protein: CASSFASDNEQFF.

The chain recombines TRBV19 with TRBJ1-2, with D perhaps matching TRBD1 (6 bases). The CDR3 has 15 residues. CDR1 LNHDA and CDR2 SQIVND come from the germline V gene (reference sequence). V was cut by 2 bases and J by 2 bases, with 12 bases left in between. The CDR3 nucleotides read TGTGCCAGTAGTATACAGGGAGGGGGGAACTATGGCTACACCTTC. Residues: CASSIQGGGNYGYTF.

This clone was detected many times. The V and J genes are TRBV9 and TRBJ2-5; D gene uncertain. The germline V gene encodes CDR1 SGDLS and CDR2 YYNGEE. V dropped 0 bases and J dropped 0 bases, with 12 bases sitting between them. The CDR3 has 16 residues. The CDR3 DNA follows: TGTGCCAGCAGCGTAGAGGCTAGTGGGTACCAAGAGACCCAGTACTTC. Its protein is CASSVEASGYQETQYF.

V and J are TRBV7-9 and TRBJ1-5; possibly TRBD1 for D (5 bases). The CDR3 is made up of 15 amino acids. V lost 0 bases and J 0 bases, leaving 6 bases between the germline ends. Germline values: CDR1 SEHNR, CDR2 FQNEAQ (reference sequence). The CDR3 spells CASSLAGDSNQPQHF. DNA for the CDR3: TGTGCCAGCAGCTTAGCAGGGGATAGCAATCAGCCCCAGCATTTT.

The chain carries TRBV5-4 and TRBJ2-3, with 8 bases fitting TRBD2. V dropped 4 bases and J dropped 1; count of bases not matched to a gene: 5. CDR1 SGHNT and CDR2 YYREEE come from the germline V gene (reference sequence). This CDR3 is 15 amino acids long. The CDR3 reads CASSLGSGGTDTQYF. In nucleotides, the CDR3 is TGTGCCAGCAGCCTCGGTAGCGGGGGCACAGATACGCAGTATTTT.

V and J are TRBV27 and TRBJ1-5; D possibly corresponds to TRBD1 (5 bases). This CDR3 spans 15 amino acids. Germline-derived CDR1 and CDR2 are MNHEY and SMNVEV (reference sequence). With 6 bases removed from V and 6 bases from J, the gap between germline ends came to 18 bases. The CDR3 DNA sequence: TGTGCCAGCAGGCCGAACGGGGGTCTAGGTCAGCCCCAGCATTTT. Protein sequence: CASRPNGGLGQPQHF.

As DNA, the CDR3 is TGTGCCAGCAGTTTGGACAGCCCTCGGGGCTACACCTTC. Translating it yields CASSLDSPRGYTF. The chain links TRBV6-5 to TRBJ1-2, with D possibly being TRBD1 (6 bases). CDR1 and CDR2 from the germline V gene are MNHEY and SVGAGI. The CDR3 is 13 amino acids. Trimming removed 4 bases at V and 8 bases at J, with 14 bases between.

V usage is TRBV13 and J usage is TRBJ2-2, with D maybe TRBD1 (5 bases). V was pared by 6 bases and J by 1 base, with 12 bases between. The CDR3 length is 15 residues. The V gene's germline CDR1 is PRHDT and CDR2 FYEKMQ (reference sequence). CDR3 protein: CASSYTGQNTGELFF. The CDR3 coding sequence is TGTGCCAGCAGTTATACAGGACAGAACACCGGGGAGCTGTTTTTT.

The gene calls are TRBV4-3 and TRBJ2-7, with D possibly being TRBD1 (5 bases). Germline V gene lookup returns CDR1 LGHNA and CDR2 YSLEER. The germline V and J ends were trimmed by 1 base and 3 bases, with 13 bases remaining between them. This CDR3 has 15 amino acids. The CDR3 DNA reads as TGCGCCAGCAGCCAAGTAAGCGAAACAGGCTACGAGCAGTACTTC. Translating it yields CASSQVSETGYEQYF.

The CDR3 protein is CASSPRPGPGGTGELFF. The CDR3 region has the DNA TGTGCCAGCAGCCCCCGCCCAGGGCCGGGAGGGACCGGGGAGCTGTTTTTT. The genes are TRBV9 and TRBJ2-2; 8 nucleotides match TRBD2. Germline-derived CDR1 and CDR2 are SGDLS and YYNGEE. The CDR3 totals 17 residues. V dropped 4 bases and J dropped 5; count of bases not matched to a gene: 13.

The count of this clone is one. V usage is TRBV10-2 and J usage is TRBJ2-5; D unclear. Germline CDR1 and CDR2: WSHSY and SAAADI. The CDR3 has 13 amino acids. Trimming took 5 bases from V and 2 from J, leaving 9 bases between them. Here the CDR3 DNA reads TGCGCCAGCAGTCGGTTAGTTCAAGAGACCCAGTACTTC. Its translation is CASSRLVQETQYF.

The V and J genes are TRBV25-1 and TRBJ1-5, with 7 bases lining up with TRBD1. This CDR3 comprises 18 residues. With 4 bases clipped from V and 1 base from J, the junction kept 13 bases outside the gene matches. The germline V gene has CDR1 MGHDK and CDR2 SYGVNS. This chain's CDR3 is CASSGEGARGRSNQPQHF. In nucleotides, the CDR3 is TGTGCCAGCAGTGGTGAGGGGGCAAGGGGAAGGAGCAATCAGCCCCAGCATTTT.

V is TRBV19 and J is TRBJ1-6; D is perhaps TRBD1 (5 bases). Trimming removed 1 base from V and 10 bases from J, with 11 bases in between. Germline V gene lookup returns CDR1 LNHDA and CDR2 SQIVND (reference sequence). The CDR3 is made up of 14 amino acids. Here the CDR3 reads CASSIAVGGSPLHF. CDR3 nucleotides: TGTGCCAGTAGTATAGCGGTCGGGGGGTCACCCCTCCACTTT.

The V and J genes are TRBV7-9 and TRBJ1-1; TRBD1 agrees at 8 bases. The germline CDR1 and CDR2 sequences are SEHNR and FQNEAQ (reference sequence). CDR3 length: 14 residues. V was clipped by 4 bases and J by 5 bases; unmatched bases: 6. The CDR3 here is CASSSQGAWTEAFF. In nucleotides, the CDR3 is TGTGCCAGCAGCTCTCAGGGGGCTTGGACTGAAGCTTTCTTT.

This rearrangement joins TRBV7-9 to TRBJ1-1; 12 bases fit TRBD1. This CDR3 is 15 amino acids long. Germline assignment: CDR1 SEHNR and CDR2 FQNEAQ (reference sequence). V lost 3 bases and J lost 2; bases outside the gene matches: 1. This CDR3 reads CASSLGQGANTEAFF. The CDR3 bases are TGTGCCAGCAGCTTGGGACAGGGGGCAAACACTGAAGCTTTCTTT.

The gene calls are TRBV3-1 (or the pseudogene TRBV3-2) and TRBJ2-7, with TRBD1 matching 7 bases. The V and J ends lost 9 bases and 5 bases, in that order; junction bases with no gene match: 1. Germline CDR1 is LGHDT and CDR2 is YNNKEL (reference sequence). The CDR3 covers 10 residues. In nucleotides, the CDR3 is TGTGCCAGTCAGGGGGACGAGCAGTACTTC. Its protein product is CASQGDEQYF.

This chain links TRBV5-5 with TRBJ2-5; possibly TRBD1 for D (6 bases). This CDR3 has 14 amino acids. Trimming shortened V by 4 bases and J by 3 bases, and 13 bases separated the two germline ends. Germline-derived CDR1 and CDR2 are SGHKS and YYEKEE (reference sequence). CDR3 coding DNA: TGTGCCAGCAGCCCAAGTCACAGGGAAGAGACCCAGTACTTC. Its protein product is CASSPSHREETQYF.

The V and J genes are TRBV18 and TRBJ1-2, with D possibly matching TRBD1 (6 bases). The ends were cut back, 5 bases at V and 9 bases at J, with 16 bases in the middle. CDR1 and CDR2 (germline): KGHSH, LQKENI. There are 13 residues in the CDR3. The CDR3 nucleotides are TGTGCCAGCTCATCACGACAGGATTCGAGCTACACCTTC. It encodes CASSSRQDSSYTF.

V gene TRBV5-1 combines with J gene TRBJ2-3, with 7 bases identical to TRBD2. The CDR3 extends over 14 amino acids. Germline V gene lookup returns CDR1 SGHRS and CDR2 YFSETQ. Trimming removed 3 bases from V and 2 bases from J; junction bases left unmatched: 3. CDR3 DNA sequence: TGCGCCAGCAGCTGGGGAGGGACCACAGATACGCAGTATTTT. Its protein product is CASSWGGTTDTQYF.

J is TRBJ1-2 and V is TRBV12-3 or TRBV12-4, with D uncertain. Trimming took 0 bases from V and 8 from J, leaving 10 bases between them. This CDR3 comprises 13 residues. In DNA, the CDR3 is TGTGCCAGCAGTTTAGCGCGTCTAGGAGGCTACACCTTC. Protein product: CASSLARLGGYTF.